These 23 T cell receptor beta chains were sequenced from one sample in a study of spatial heterogeneity in lung cancer. TCRdb re-derived calls from the 5' RACE reads in MiXCR, one entry per CDR3 protein. Of under 30,000 distinct CDR3 sequences listed, less than 6% are singletons. Time point indicated: blood at routine non-recurrence follow-up after resection. Sequencing of whole RNA from tumor, nontumor lung or frozen PBMC involved no sorting. The source was PBMCs, collected at follow-up. Receptors were obtained from a male donor with early-stage non-small cell lung cancer.

DNA of the CDR3: TGTGCCAGCAGCCCAGGGGGGGCAGGGGCTATAGATACGCAGTATTTT. As protein: CASSPGGAGAIDTQYF. V usage is TRBV11-2 and J usage is TRBJ2-3, with D perhaps being TRBD1 or TRBD2 (7 bases each). The CDR3 runs to 16 residues. The germline CDR1 and CDR2 sequences are SGHAT and FQNNGV. The germline V and J ends were trimmed by 5 bases and 5 bases, with 20 bases remaining between them.

This clonotype was found many times. The J gene is TRBJ1-2, the V gene TRBV12-3 or TRBV12-4; unclear D gene. Trimming took 4 bases from V and 5 from J, leaving 14 bases between them. This CDR3 comprises 14 residues. The CDR3 loop is CASSSPSRQYGYTF. In DNA form, the CDR3 reads TGTGCCAGCAGTTCACCCAGCAGGCAATATGGCTACACCTTC.

This clonotype was observed at least ten times. This chain links TRBV11-2 with TRBJ1-6; D uncertain. The germline V gene encodes CDR1 SGHAT and CDR2 FQNNGV. Trimming pared 2 bases from V and 7 bases from J, leaving 15 bases between. The CDR3 is 16 amino acids. The CDR3 sequence is CASSLRPAGLNSPLHF. CDR3 nucleotide sequence: TGTGCCAGCAGCTTACGGCCGGCAGGCCTAAATTCACCCCTCCACTTT.

In its sample, this clonotype was seen many times. The J gene is TRBJ2-1, the V gene TRBV5-3; D may be TRBD2 (6 bases). TRBV5-3 is marked as an open reading frame, function uncertain. The CDR3 has 12 amino acids. The V end lost 4 bases, the J end lost 13 bases, and 15 bases lay between the germline ends. CDR3 nucleotides: TGTGCCAGAAGCCCGGACTATGCGAAACAGTTCTTC. Amino acid sequence: CARSPDYAKQFF.

This clonotype came up many times. The chain recombines TRBV7-9 with TRBJ2-4; 10 nucleotides line up with TRBD2. Germline V gene lookup returns CDR1 SEHNR and CDR2 FQNEAQ (reference sequence). The CDR3 sequence is 14 residues long. Germline trimming cut 8 bases from V and 9 bases from J; bases unmatched to any gene: 10. The CDR3 coding sequence is TGTGCCAGCCGTGCTAGCGGGGGTATTACCATTCAGTACTTC. Its protein is CASRASGGITIQYF.

Ten or more counts support this clonotype. As DNA, the CDR3 is TGCAGCGTTGAACACCCCCAAGAGACCCAGTACTTC. This encodes CSVEHPQETQYF. The chain is built from TRBV29-1 and TRBJ2-5, with D unresolved. The CDR3 is 12 residues long. V dropped 2 bases and J dropped 1 base, with 5 bases sitting between them. The V gene's germline CDR1 is SQVTM and CDR2 ANQGSEA.

This clonotype was seen a handful of times. The rearrangement joins TRBV7-9 to TRBJ2-3; 9 nucleotides line up with TRBD1. This CDR3 contains 15 residues. V shed 5 bases and J 2 bases; nucleotides not matched to a gene: 5. Germline CDR1 is SEHNR and CDR2 is FQNEAQ (reference sequence). The CDR3 DNA reads as TGTGCCAGCAGCCAGGGGACAGGGACCACAGATACGCAGTATTTT. Translated, it gives CASSQGTGTTDTQYF.

Many counts were recorded for this clonotype. The CDR3 sequence is CASSELAGTYNEQFF. DNA for the CDR3: TGTGCCAGCAGTGAACTAGCGGGCACCTACAATGAGCAGTTCTTC. The rearrangement links TRBV6-4 to TRBJ2-1, with 9 nucleotides matching TRBD2. Germline-derived CDR1 and CDR2 are MRHNA and SNTAGT. The CDR3 spans 15 residues. Trimming took 3 bases from V and 2 from J; bases not matched to a gene: 2.

This clonotype was found many times. This chain connects TRBV20-1 to TRBJ2-4, with D perhaps matching TRBD1 or TRBD2 (6 bases each). The CDR3 has 16 amino acids. Germline assignment: CDR1 DFQATT and CDR2 SNEGSKA (reference sequence). V was trimmed by 3 bases and J by 3 bases, leaving 18 bases between them. CDR3 loop: CSASYGRGRDKNIQYF. CDR3 DNA sequence: TGCAGTGCTAGTTACGGTCGGGGGCGCGACAAAAACATTCAGTACTTC.

This clonotype appeared many times. The chain is built from TRBV6-6 and TRBJ1-5; 9 nucleotides agree with TRBD1. In germline, CDR1 is MNHNY, CDR2 SVGAGI (reference sequence). V lost 6 bases to trimming and J lost 3 bases; unmatched junction nucleotides: 12. The CDR3 spans 17 residues. In DNA, the CDR3 is TGTGCCAGCAGGGACAGGGGCTCACCGACCATCAATCAGCCCCAGCATTTT. It is translated as CASRDRGSPTINQPQHF.

This clonotype was seen ten or more times. J is TRBJ2-7 and V is TRBV20-1; D perhaps matches TRBD1 (6 bases). The CDR3 has 14 residues. Germline CDR1 and CDR2: DFQATT and SNEGSKA (reference sequence). The V gene lost 0 bases and the J gene lost 0 bases, with 9 bases spanning the gap. CDR3 nucleotides: TGCAGTGCTAGAGATTTGGACAGCTCCTACGAGCAGTACTTC. Its protein product is CSARDLDSSYEQYF.

There are many counts of this clonotype. V gene TRBV12-3 or TRBV12-4 combines with J gene TRBJ1-1, with TRBD1 as a possible D gene (6 bases). CDR3 length equals 12 residues. The ends were cut back, 5 bases at V and 11 bases at J, with 15 bases in the middle. The CDR3 is CASSRQEGSAFF. CDR3 DNA sequence: TGTGCCAGCAGTCGACAGGAGGGTTCCGCTTTCTTT.

Ten or more counts support this clonotype. This chain connects TRBV11-2 to TRBJ2-3, with TRBD2 identical over 7 bases. J lost 6 bases, V lost 1 base, and 10 bases had no gene match. CDR1 is SGHAT, CDR2 FQNNGV, per germline. This CDR3 is 16 amino acids long. The CDR3 loop reads CASSLGLAVESDTQYF. DNA of the CDR3: TGTGCCAGCAGCTTAGGGCTAGCGGTAGAATCGGATACGCAGTATTTT.

This clonotype was counted ten times or more. The J gene is TRBJ2-1, the V gene TRBV2; 8 bases align to TRBD1. Germline V CDR1 and CDR2: SNHLY, FYNNEI. V gave up 5 bases and J gave up 15 bases; unmatched junction bases: 6. The CDR3 length is 11 residues. CDR3 coding DNA: TGTGCCAGCAGTCAGGGACAGGACTCGTTCTTC. As protein: CASSQGQDSFF.

This clonotype has more than one count but fewer than ten. CDR3 in amino acids: CASSSGQEPYEQYF. In DNA, the CDR3 is TGTGCCAGCAGTTCCGGACAGGAACCTTACGAGCAGTACTTC. The chain couples TRBV6-2 or TRBV6-3 to TRBJ2-7, with 7 positions matching TRBD1. V shed 4 bases, J shed 4 bases, and the junction held 7 bases outside the gene matches. Germline V gene sequence: CDR1 MNHEY, CDR2 SVGEGT. The CDR3 extends over 14 amino acids.

This clonotype was counted ten times or more. The V call is TRBV18, the J call TRBJ2-1, with TRBD2 matching over 11 bases. The CDR3 runs 15 residues. Trimming took 6 bases from V and 8 from J; bases not matched to a gene: 9. CDR1 is KGHSH, CDR2 LQKENI, per germline. The CDR3, as DNA: TGTGCCAGCTCCTCACTAGCGGGAGAACGTCATGAGCAGTTCTTC. Protein sequence: CASSSLAGERHEQFF.

This clonotype has only one observation. This rearrangement joins TRBV6-5 to TRBJ2-1; TRBD2 matches at 8 bases. Trimming removed 7 bases from V and 4 bases from J; junction bases left unmatched: 6. This CDR3 is 14 amino acids long. Germline V gives CDR1 MNHEY, CDR2 SVGAGI. The CDR3 here is CASTSGTRYNEQFF. The CDR3 nucleotides are TGTGCCAGCACCTCCGGGACTAGATACAATGAGCAGTTCTTC.

The chain combines TRBV7-9 with TRBJ2-7; D might be TRBD2 (7 bases). V shed 1 base and J shed 0 bases, with 10 bases lying between them. This CDR3 spans 15 amino acids. In germline, CDR1 is SEHNR, CDR2 FQNEAQ (reference sequence). CDR3 DNA sequence: TGTGCCAGCAGCTTAGGCGGGGGCAGCTCCTACGAGCAGTACGTC. Its protein is CASSLGGGSSYEQYV.

This clonotype was detected many times. This chain links TRBV13 with TRBJ1-2, with 9 bases aligning to TRBD1. The CDR3 loop spans 14 amino acids. V trimming: 5 bases; J trimming: 2 bases; junction bases outside the gene matches: 3. Germline V gene data show CDR1 as PRHDT and CDR2 as FYEKMQ (reference sequence). CDR3 residues: CASSLGTGNYGYTF. Here the CDR3 DNA reads TGTGCCAGCAGCCTGGGGACAGGGAACTATGGCTACACCTTC. Drawing the rest from reference TRBV13 and TRBJ1-2, the complete variable domain is AAGVIQSPRHLIKEKRETATLKCYPIPRHDTVYWYQQGPGQDPQFLISFYEKMQSDKGSIPDRFSAQQFSDYHSELNMSSLELGDSALYFCASSLGTGNYGYTFGSGTRLTVV.

This clonotype appeared many times. The rearrangement links TRBV6-5 to TRBJ1-5; D is perhaps TRBD1 (5 bases). Germline values: CDR1 MNHEY, CDR2 SVGAGI. The V and J ends lost 3 bases and 7 bases respectively, with 10 bases between them. The CDR3 extends over 13 amino acids. In DNA, the CDR3 is TGTGCCAGCAGTTATTTGGAGGGGCAGCCCCAGCATTTT. The encoded protein is CASSYLEGQPQHF.

The table lists this clonotype with many counts. The chain is built from TRBV7-2 and TRBJ1-5; unclear D gene. Germline V gene data show CDR1 as SGHTA and CDR2 as FQGNSA. Trimming stripped 1 base from V and 0 bases from J, with 10 bases between. The CDR3 spans 16 residues. CDR3: CASSLVAGPSNQPQHF. The CDR3 DNA reads TGTGCCAGCAGCTTAGTGGCGGGCCCTAGCAATCAGCCCCAGCATTTT.

This clonotype was counted ten times or more. J is TRBJ1-2 and V is TRBV4-3; maybe TRBD1 (5 bases). Germline V gives CDR1 LGHNA, CDR2 YSLEER. V was clipped by 6 bases and J by 4 bases, with 21 bases between them. This CDR3 spans 16 amino acids. The CDR3 region has the DNA TGCGCCAGCAGTACATCGACAGCTCGTACCTTCTATGGCTACACCTTC. Residues: CASSTSTARTFYGYTF.

This clonotype came up many times. CDR3 sequence reads: CASSPTAEAYEQYF. The CDR3 DNA follows: TGTGCCAGCTCACCGACCGCGGAAGCCTACGAGCAGTACTTC. V and J are TRBV18 and TRBJ2-7; D is ambiguous. The V gene's germline CDR1 is KGHSH and CDR2 LQKENI. This CDR3 comprises 14 residues. With 3 bases removed from V and 2 bases from J, the gap between germline ends came to 11 bases.